This T cell receptor beta chain originates from a study of T cells after yellow fever vaccination. Via MiXCR, TCRdb re-called the 5' RACE reads, giving one row per CDR3 protein. Of 250,000 to 300,000 distinct CDR3 sequences in the sample, 8.7% are singletons; the top ten hold around 3.4%. The sample holds a few counts of this clonotype. V lost 4 bases, J lost 3 bases, and 13 bases lay in between. Germline V CDR1 and CDR2: SGHKS, YYEKEE (reference sequence). The length of the CDR3 is 15 residues. The sequence derives from a man aged 18 to 29 who received the YFV17D yellow fever vaccine. This chain connects TRBV5-5 to TRBJ2-2; possible D gene TRBD1, 6 bases. The source material was CD4+ T cells sorted from PBMCs, sampled 5 days after the yellow fever booster vaccination. The CDR3, as DNA: TGTGCCAGCAGCCCGACGGACAGTTACACCGGGGAGCTGTTTTTT. It translates to CASSPTDSYTGELFF.